This T cell receptor (beta chain) emerged from a study of blood T cell repertoires in COVID-19. The CDR3 covers 13 residues. CDR1 is SGHKS, CDR2 YYEKEE, per germline (reference sequence). Trimming shortened V by 2 bases and J by 4 bases, and 10 bases separated the two germline ends. The data were produced by immunoSEQ multiplex PCR, yet TCRdb's version contains in-frame clones alone and is incomplete. The table has 200,000 to 250,000 clones, approximately 85% seen once; the top ten hold approximately 5.2%. The origin of this receptor is a woman in her 70s with COVID-19, enrolled during active disease. The chain links TRBV5-5 to TRBJ2-7; the D is unclear. Sequenced: peripheral blood. This chain's CDR3 is CASSFLSSYEQYF. CDR3 nucleotide sequence: TGTGCCAGCAGCTTCCTGAGCTCTTACGAGCAGTACTTC.